Below are 11 T cell receptor beta chains sequenced from a single sample in a study of post-analysis software for immune sequencing data. Included in the TCR beta cDNA libraries were unique molecular identifiers. In TCRdb, the PCR reads were re-called with MiXCR into one record per CDR3 protein. The sample lists 550,000 to 700,000 distinct CDR3 sequences, 44% seen once, with more than 1.5% in the top ten. These receptors lack a known antigen. Study observations and caveats: With TRBV5-6, TRBV5-1 and TRBV20-1 included, about five TRBV segments were more frequent in patients than in controls.

The sample consisted of blood. These receptors were obtained from a girl under 18 with multiple sclerosis.

This clonotype was seen more than once but under ten times. The chain recombines TRBV10-2 with TRBJ2-3; D is possibly TRBD2 (6 bases). The V end was cut by 6 bases, the J end by 4 bases, with 20 bases between. Germline CDR1 WSHSY, CDR2 SAAADI. This CDR3 region has 16 residues. The CDR3 is CASRTELGGRADTQYF. CDR3 DNA sequence: TGCGCCAGCAGGACTGAGTTGGGAGGAAGGGCAGATACGCAGTATTTT.

The DNA for the CDR3 is TGTGCCAGCAGCCCGCTGACCGGGGAACCCTACGAGCAGTACTTC. Its translation: CASSPLTGEPYEQYF. The genes are TRBV28 and TRBJ2-7, with D possibly TRBD2 on 5 matching bases. V lost 6 bases and J 2 bases, leaving 17 bases between the germline ends. Germline V lookup: CDR1 MDHEN, CDR2 SYDVKM. This CDR3 is built from 15 residues.

V gene TRBV27 combines with J gene TRBJ2-1; no reliable D call. The CDR3 loop spans 19 amino acids. Germline-derived CDR1 and CDR2 are MNHEY and SMNVEV (reference sequence). Trimming took 0 bases from V and 0 from J, leaving 18 bases between them. The CDR3 region is CASSLSDPRTFSSYNEQFF. In DNA form, the CDR3 reads TGTGCCAGCAGTTTATCCGATCCCCGGACGTTCAGCTCCTACAATGAGCAGTTCTTC.

This chain links TRBV10-3 with TRBJ2-3, with 11 bases fitting TRBD2. Trimming at V came to 11 bases and at J to 8 bases, leaving 15 bases not matched to a gene. This CDR3 has 15 residues. Germline lookup yields CDR1 ENHRY and CDR2 SYGVKD. CDR3 nucleotides: TGTGCCCCCCTTGGGACTAGCGGCGTAGTCGGTACGCAGTATTTT. Protein sequence: CAPLGTSGVVGTQYF.

As for this clonotype: One end of the junction is discordant with germline, which a read error may explain. The rearrangement uses TRBV6-6 and TRBJ1-2; tentative D call: TRBD1 (5 bases). CDR3 size: 16 residues. CDR1 and CDR2 (germline): MNHNY, SVGAGI (reference sequence). CDR3: CTSSYPTGRIGYGYTF. Written as DNA, the CDR3 is TGTACCAGCAGTTACCCGACGGGGCGCATTGGGTATGGCTACACCTTC.

The chain has TRBV21-1 and TRBJ2-7. TRBV21-1 is a documented pseudogene. The CDR3 has 16 residues. The chain's CDR3 is CASSKGEAGGTYEQYF. The DNA for the CDR3 is TGTGCCAGCAGCAAAGGGGAAGCGGGAGGTACCTACGAGCAGTACTTC.

This chain links TRBV15 with TRBJ1-2; TRBD1 matches at 11 bases. The V gene end was trimmed by 0 bases and the J gene end by 5 bases; junction bases not matched to a gene: 5. Per germline, CDR1 LNHNV and CDR2 YYDKDF (reference sequence). The CDR3 consists of 16 residues. For the CDR3, the DNA is TGTGCCACCAGCAGAGACCGGACAGGGGGCTCGTATGGCTACACCTTC. It encodes CATSRDRTGGSYGYTF. The variable domain in full, completed from reference TRBV15 and TRBJ1-2, reads DAMVIQNPRYQVTQFGKPVTLSCSQTLNHNVMYWYQQKSSQAPKLLFHYYDKDFNNEADTPDNFQSRRPNTSFCFLDIRSPGLGDTAMYLCATSRDRTGGSYGYTFGSGTRLTVV.

This clonotype was detected only a few times. The V and J genes are TRBV20-1 and TRBJ2-3; D not certain. Germline-derived CDR1 and CDR2 are DFQATT and SNEGSKA (reference sequence). CDR3 length: 12 amino acids. The CDR3 region is CSARRDADTQYF. The CDR3, as DNA: TGCAGCGCCCGAAGGGATGCAGATACGCAGTATTTT.

V is TRBV11-2 and J is TRBJ2-3, with 7 nucleotides matching TRBD2. With V trimmed by 5 bases and J by 2 bases, 16 bases remained unmatched. The CDR3 runs to 18 residues. Germline-derived CDR1 and CDR2 are SGHAT and FQNNGV. DNA for the CDR3: TGTGCCAGCAGCCAAGGGGCGGGGCCGGGACTACACACAGATACGCAGTATTTT. Protein product: CASSQGAGPGLHTDTQYF.

This rearrangement joins TRBV6-1 to TRBJ1-1; TRBD1 matches at 8 bases. CDR1 and CDR2 (germline): MNHNS, SASEGT. V trimming: 5 bases; J trimming: 4 bases; junction bases outside the gene matches: 6. This CDR3 has 14 amino acids. Written as DNA, the CDR3 is TGTGCCAGCAGTTTCAACAGGGGGTTCACTGAAGCTTTCTTT. Amino acids: CASSFNRGFTEAFF.

This clonotype was seen a few times. The rearrangement uses TRBV6-5 and TRBJ1-1, with unresolved D. Germline V gene data show CDR1 as MNHEY and CDR2 as SVGAGI. Trimming pared 7 bases from V and 2 bases from J, leaving 14 bases between. This CDR3 spans 14 amino acids. CDR3 bases: TGTGCCAGCAAACCCTTACAGAAAAACACTGAAGCTTTCTTT. It translates to CASKPLQKNTEAFF.